The clone carrying this T cell receptor beta chain was recorded many times. Antigen unknown. This sample is drawn from a study of T cells in Graves' hyperthyroidism and ophthalmopathy. Study-wide results and limits: Ophthalmopathy stood apart from stable hyperthyroidism in a 13 V-J model. Most clonotypes expanded in thyroid above 0.001 were likewise present in blood.

Researchers amplified the TCR beta CDR3 regions from RNA transcripts. First-round RT-PCR with HTBI primers amplified the TCR CDR3 region. TCRdb used MiXCR to reprocess the multiplex PCR reads, holding one entry per CDR3 protein. The sample includes approximately 560,000 distinct CDR3 sequences, around a sixth of them seen just once. Lactation, pregnancy, other autoimmune disease or uncontrolled infection excluded patients. Trimming stripped 2 bases from V and 5 bases from J, with 6 bases between. Germline V lookup: CDR1 SGHTA, CDR2 FQGNSA. The CDR3 totals 12 residues. This chain uses TRBV7-2 with TRBJ2-5; D not certain. Sequencing was carried out using blood. This clonotype was sampled from a woman in her twenties or thirties with Graves' hyperthyroidism. The CDR3 loop reads CASSLNVETQYF. The DNA for the CDR3 is TGTGCCAGCAGCTTAAACGTGGAGACCCAGTACTTC.